This T cell receptor beta chain came from a study of shared clonotypes between healthy human individuals. Assay used: immunoSEQ multiplex PCR; TCRdb lists only in-frame clones, some missing. The sample has a few million clones; 95% are singletons. This CDR3 comprises 18 residues. The V gene lost 4 bases and the J gene lost 6 bases, with 25 bases spanning the gap. The germline V gene encodes CDR1 MNHEY and CDR2 SMNVEV (reference sequence). This clonotype originated in a man younger than 35 in good health. The material sequenced was naive CD4+ T cells sorted from blood. Noted subset: CD45RA+ positively selected. The V and J genes are TRBV27 and TRBJ2-1, with D perhaps assigned TRBD1 or TRBD2 (5 bases each). This CDR3 reads CASSSRGRERGSSNEQFF. In DNA form, the CDR3 reads TGTGCCAGCAGTTCCCGGGGCAGGGAAAGGGGCAGCTCCAATGAGCAGTTCTTC.